This TCR beta chain was obtained from a study of T cell changes during pregnancy in multiple sclerosis. Profiled with immunoSEQ multiplex PCR; TCRdb holds only in-frame clones, not every one. Among about 38,000 clones listed, 75% to 95% were seen once. In germline, CDR1 is MGHRA, CDR2 YSYEKL. Trimming at V came to 0 bases and at J to 3 bases, leaving 7 bases not matched to a gene. The CDR3 consists of 17 residues. This TCR was recovered from a female donor with multiple sclerosis, enrolled in a pregnancy study. Here the sequenced sample was CD8+ T cells from peripheral blood mononuclear cells, taken after pregnancy. The V gene is TRBV4-1, the J gene TRBJ2-7; 11 bases are a match to TRBD1. CDR3 residues: CASSQESPGTGGYEQYF. The DNA for the CDR3 is TGCGCCAGCAGCCAAGAGTCACCCGGGACAGGGGGCTACGAGCAGTACTTC.